The 7 T cell receptor beta chains given below trace back to one sample, sequenced in a study of blood T cell repertoires in COVID-19. Using immunoSEQ multiplex PCR, the repertoire was profiled, and TCRdb retains in-frame clones only, with some absent. The sample has under 200,000 clones, around four fifths seen once. The sequenced sample consisted of PBMCs or T cells enriched from blood (not recorded which). The receptors here all came from a woman in her forties or fifties who had recovered from COVID-19.

The chain recombines TRBV29-1 with TRBJ1-3, with D unresolved. Deletions cut 4 bases from V and 5 bases from J, with 9 bases between. The CDR3 runs to 12 residues. Looked up from germline, CDR1 is SQVTM and CDR2 is ANQGSEA. CDR3 in amino acids: CSVVPLRNTIYF. The CDR3 coding sequence is TGCAGCGTTGTCCCCCTAAGAAACACCATATATTTT.

This sequence joins TRBV9 and TRBJ2-5; no reliable D call. The germline V and J ends were trimmed by 0 bases and 7 bases, with 13 bases remaining between them. This CDR3 has 14 amino acids. From germline, CDR1 is SGDLS and CDR2 YYNGEE. This CDR3 reads CASSVDFAEPTQYF. CDR3 nucleotide sequence: TGTGCCAGCAGCGTAGATTTTGCGGAGCCGACCCAGTACTTC.

A word on this clone: A far larger clone lies a single base away; this is likely a read error. This sample also contains other DNA sequences that code for the same CDR3. This rearrangement joins TRBV6-4 to TRBJ1-2; the D gene is possibly TRBD1 (5 bases). The CDR3 is 12 residues long. Per the germline V gene, CDR1 is MRHNA and CDR2 is SNTAGT. Trimming removed 4 bases from V and 6 bases from J, with 9 bases in between. CDR3 in amino acids: CASSGPGNGYTF. CDR3 bases: TGTGCCAGCAGTGGGCCAGGGAATGGCTACACCTTC.

This rearrangement joins TRBV5-4 to TRBJ2-5; 14 bases agree with TRBD2. CDR1 is SGHNT, CDR2 YYREEE, per germline (reference sequence). The CDR3 has 17 amino acids. The junction had 2 bases not matched to a gene; V was cut back by 0 bases and J by 1 base. CDR3 bases: TGTGCCAGCAGCTTGGGGGGGACTAGCGGGGGCCAAGAGACCCAGTACTTC. Translation gives CASSLGGTSGGQETQYF.

The genes are TRBV3-1 (or the pseudogene TRBV3-2) and TRBJ1-6; 7 nucleotides agree with TRBD1. CDR1 is LGHDT, CDR2 YNNKEL, per germline (reference sequence). CDR3 length: 15 residues. V shed 0 bases, J shed 7 bases, and the junction held 3 bases outside the gene matches. CDR3 sequence: CASSQEDRRNSPLHF. CDR3 DNA: TGTGCCAGCAGCCAAGAGGACAGGCGGAATTCACCCCTCCACTTT.

V and J are TRBV11-2 and TRBJ2-3, with TRBD2 matching 11 bases. The CDR3 contains 13 residues. The germline V gene encodes CDR1 SGHAT and CDR2 FQNNGV. CDR3 sequence: CASDSGRADTQYF. Written as DNA, the CDR3 is TGTGCAAGCGATAGCGGGAGGGCAGATACGCAGTATTTT.

The V call is TRBV6-5, the J call TRBJ1-4; D is perhaps TRBD1 (5 bases). Per the germline V gene, CDR1 is MNHEY and CDR2 is SVGAGI. CDR3 length: 15 amino acids. V gave up 6 bases and J gave up 4 bases, with 15 bases separating them. The CDR3 bases are TGTGCCAGCAGAGATCAGGGATATTATAATGAAAAACTGTTTTTT. It yields the protein CASRDQGYYNEKLFF.